Each of the 12 T cell receptor beta chains below was sequenced from the same sample in a study of cytomegalovirus exposure and HLA in healthy donors. In the PCR, 60 Vbeta and 13 Jbeta primers were used. Data came from immunoSEQ multiplex PCR; TCRdb stores just in-frame clones and leaves some out. Here the sample spans fewer than 100,000 clones, around 79% being singletons. Sequencing was carried out using PBMCs. The source of these receptors is a female donor in good health and CMV-seronegative.

The rearrangement uses TRBV10-3 and TRBJ2-7; 7 bases are a match to TRBD1. Germline V gene sequence: CDR1 ENHRY, CDR2 SYGVKD. Unmatched junction bases numbered 10, after V lost 7 bases and J lost 4 bases. The CDR3 has 14 amino acids. CDR3 in DNA: TGTGCCATCACGGGTACGACAGGGCCTTACGAGCAGTACTTC. This gives the protein CAITGTTGPYEQYF.

This clone turned up a few times. The chain combines TRBV5-5 with TRBJ2-7; tentative D call: TRBD1 (9 bases). The CDR3 consists of 19 residues. Germline lookup yields CDR1 SGHKS and CDR2 YYEKEE (reference sequence). V lost 0 bases and J lost 0, with 22 bases in between. The CDR3 sequence: CASSLEQGALAGSSYEQYF. The CDR3 DNA sequence: TGTGCCAGCAGCTTGGAACAGGGGGCTTTAGCGGGAAGCTCCTACGAGCAGTACTTC.

This chain joins TRBV5-1 and TRBJ2-7; 12 bases fit TRBD1. V was pared by 4 bases and J by 5 bases, with 7 bases of the junction left unmatched. CDR1 and CDR2 (germline): SGHRS, YFSETQ. The CDR3 consists of 15 residues. DNA of the CDR3: TGCGCCAGCAGCGAAGGCGGGACAGGGGGCGACGAGCAGTACTTC. It specifies CASSEGGTGGDEQYF.

This clone is a singleton in its sample. The CDR3 loop is CASSQVASEYNEQFF. In DNA, the CDR3 is TGCGCCAGCAGCCAAGTAGCATCAGAGTACAATGAGCAGTTCTTC. The J gene is TRBJ2-1, the V gene TRBV4-3; D ambiguous. The V end lost 1 base, the J end lost 4 bases, and 11 bases lay between the germline ends. CDR3 length: 15 residues. The V gene's germline CDR1 is LGHNA and CDR2 YSLEER.

This clone occurred once. J is TRBJ1-5 and V is TRBV28; D gene ambiguous. Between the trimmed V and J ends, which lost 3 bases and 3 bases, there was a span of 9 bases. Germline-derived CDR1 and CDR2 are MDHEN and SYDVKM. The CDR3 has 14 amino acids. The CDR3 nucleotides are TGTGCCAGCAGTTTTGTGTCAAACAATCAGCCCCAGCATTTT. This encodes CASSFVSNNQPQHF.

V and J are TRBV2 and TRBJ2-2; D remains unclear. V was pared by 2 bases and J by 4 bases, with 11 bases between. Germline V gene data show CDR1 as SNHLY and CDR2 as FYNNEI. This CDR3 region has 15 residues. The DNA of the CDR3 is TGTGCCAGCAGTGAAACCCGTTCACTCACCGGGGAGCTGTTTTTT. Translation gives CASSETRSLTGELFF.

This clone turned up a few times. The genes are TRBV30 and TRBJ2-7; D gene ambiguous. The germline V gene has CDR1 GTSNPN and CDR2 SVGIG (reference sequence). The CDR3 length is 11 residues. The ends were cut back, 2 bases at V and 0 bases at J, with 2 bases in the middle. The CDR3 is CAWSLSYEQYF. The CDR3 DNA sequence: TGTGCCTGGAGTCTCTCCTACGAGCAGTACTTC. The full variable domain, rest sourced from reference TRBV30 and TRBJ2-7, is SQTIHQWPATLVQPVGSPLSLECTVEGTSNPNLYWYRQAAGRGLQLLFYSVGIGQISSEVPQNLSASRPQDRQFILSSKKLLLSDSGFYLCAWSLSYEQYFGPGTRLTVT.

The V and J genes are TRBV4-2 and TRBJ1-2, with 9 bases identical to TRBD1. The germline V gene has CDR1 LGHNA and CDR2 YNFKEQ. Germline trimming cut 0 bases from V and 6 bases from J; bases unmatched to any gene: 8. The CDR3 sequence is 16 residues long. The DNA for the CDR3 is TGTGCCAGCAGCCAAGATTTACAGGGGGCGCGAGATGGCTACACCTTC. Translated: CASSQDLQGARDGYTF.

This clone has more than one count but fewer than ten. This chain uses TRBV10-3 with TRBJ1-2, with D unclear. Germline assignment: CDR1 ENHRY and CDR2 SYGVKD. CDR3 length: 13 amino acids. Deletions cut 11 bases from V and 5 bases from J, with 18 bases between. The DNA of the CDR3 is TGTGCCGCCCAATCACCGGTTCCATATGGCTACACCTTC. Amino acids: CAAQSPVPYGYTF.

The table lists this clone with a few counts. The rearrangement joins TRBV5-5 to TRBJ1-5, with D possibly matching TRBD1 (6 bases). The length of the CDR3 is 14 residues. The ends were cut back, 1 base at V and 3 bases at J, with 8 bases in the middle. CDR1 is SGHKS, CDR2 YYEKEE, per germline (reference sequence). This CDR3 is CASSLNRDNQPQHF. CDR3 DNA: TGTGCCAGCAGCTTGAACAGGGACAATCAGCCCCAGCATTTT.

The V and J genes are TRBV7-8 and TRBJ2-7; the D gene is possibly TRBD2 (5 bases). Germline loops: CDR1 SGHVS, CDR2 FQNEAQ. Trimming removed 2 bases from V and 3 bases from J, with 11 bases in between. The CDR3 extends over 14 amino acids. CDR3 protein: CASSLRGRIYEQYF. CDR3 bases: TGTGCCAGCAGCTTACGAGGGAGAATCTACGAGCAGTACTTC.

This sequence joins TRBV25-1 and TRBJ2-5, with D unresolved. This CDR3 has 13 amino acids. The V end lost 0 bases, the J end lost 2 bases, and 4 bases lay between the germline ends. CDR1 is MGHDK and CDR2 is SYGVNS in the germline V gene. The CDR3 spells CASSEYVQETQYF. CDR3 nucleotide sequence: TGTGCCAGCAGTGAATACGTGCAAGAGACCCAGTACTTC.